These 3 T cell receptor beta chains were sequenced from one sample in a study of T-cell memory formation after mild COVID-19. TCRdb re-called the 5' RACE reads through MiXCR, storing one row per CDR3 protein. The sample holds hundreds of thousands of distinct CDR3 sequences, 15% to 20% seen once. Material for sequencing was PBMCs or a T cell subset sorted from them (not recorded which). These receptors were obtained from a man between 18 and 29 years old who had mild COVID-19 (a few samples of this study predate the infection). Cell type and time point are not known.

This clonotype showed up many times. This rearrangement joins TRBV6-2 or TRBV6-3 to TRBJ2-7; D is undetermined. From germline, CDR1 is MNHEY and CDR2 SVGEGT. The CDR3 loop spans 13 amino acids. The V gene lost 7 bases and the J gene lost 1 base, with 11 bases spanning the gap. CDR3 sequence: CASKTASSYEQYV. CDR3 coding DNA: TGTGCCAGCAAAACAGCGAGTTCCTACGAGCAGTACGTC.

The J gene is TRBJ1-5, the V gene TRBV20-1; perhaps TRBD1 as D (6 bases). This CDR3 spans 14 amino acids. The V end lost 6 bases, the J end lost 6 bases, and 18 bases lay between the germline ends. CDR1 and CDR2 (germline): DFQATT, SNEGSKA (reference sequence). As DNA, the CDR3 is TGCAGTGCGGAAACAGGGAATTGGGCTCAGCCCCAGCATTTT. Protein sequence: CSAETGNWAQPQHF.

The V call is TRBV12-3 or TRBV12-4, the J call TRBJ2-7, with D perhaps TRBD1 (6 bases). Between the trimmed V and J ends, which lost 6 bases and 3 bases, there was a span of 18 bases. The CDR3 consists of 15 residues. CDR3: CASSRGPFLFYEQYF. CDR3 nucleotide sequence: TGTGCCAGCAGCAGGGGTCCCTTTTTGTTCTACGAGCAGTACTTC.